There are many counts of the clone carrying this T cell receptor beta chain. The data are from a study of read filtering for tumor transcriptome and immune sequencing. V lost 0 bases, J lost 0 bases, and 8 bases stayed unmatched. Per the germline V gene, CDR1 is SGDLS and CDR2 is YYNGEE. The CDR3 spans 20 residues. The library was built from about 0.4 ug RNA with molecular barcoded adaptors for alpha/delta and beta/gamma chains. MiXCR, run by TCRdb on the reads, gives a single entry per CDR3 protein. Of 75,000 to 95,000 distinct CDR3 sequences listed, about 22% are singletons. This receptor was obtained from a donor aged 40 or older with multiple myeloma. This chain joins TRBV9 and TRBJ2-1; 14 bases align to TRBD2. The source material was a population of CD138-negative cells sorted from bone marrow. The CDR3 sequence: CASSVGVGTSGGNSYNEQFF. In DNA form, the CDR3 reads TGTGCCAGCAGCGTAGGTGTTGGGACTAGCGGGGGAAACTCCTACAATGAGCAGTTCTTC.